A selection of T cell receptor beta chains follows, all from one sample in a study of blood T cell repertoires in COVID-19. The protocol was immunoSEQ multiplex PCR, while the TCRdb copy is restricted to in-frame clones and leaves out a portion. The top ten hold 2.5% to 3% of the sample, which has about 230,000 clones, approximately 87% seen once. Sequencing was performed on peripheral blood. These receptors were obtained from a woman aged 70 to 79 with active or convalescent COVID-19. Each CDR3 is given with its conserved first and last residue. Fields, in order: J gene, V gene, CDR3 protein.

TRBJ1-2	TRBV3-1/TRBV3-2	CASSQDLPGSYGYTF
TRBJ1-5	TRBV7-8	CASSLRESSGPQHF
TRBJ2-2	TRBV2	CASIGLMGQGAGELFF
TRBJ2-1	TRBV9	CASSVGTFSYNEQFF
TRBJ2-1	TRBV19	CASSQTGGVILRQFF
TRBJ1-5	TRBV19	CASSIGSGNQPQHF
TRBJ2-3	TRBV10-3	CAISEGETSGSPTQYF
TRBJ2-2	TRBV5-1	CASSRSFRGRGLNTGELFF
TRBJ1-5	TRBV24-1	CATSDFRQNQPQHF
TRBJ2-2	TRBV5-4	CASSLGGRLNTGELFF
TRBJ1-2	TRBV7-8	CASSSTPTGEGGYTF
TRBJ1-2	TRBV6-6	CASSYSQVKVDGYTF
TRBJ1-2	TRBV18	CASSPPSRTGDGYTF
TRBJ2-1	TRBV29-1	CSASYGTGWTSNEQFF
TRBJ1-2	TRBV30	CAWDSRQGANYGYTF
TRBJ2-1	TRBV3-1/TRBV3-2	CASSQDMSPRQFF
TRBJ1-2	TRBV30	CAGSTIQGTGYTF
TRBJ1-2	TRBV4-1	CASSQMTFDSNYGYTF
TRBJ2-5	TRBV3-1/TRBV3-2	CASSQGRAETQYF
TRBJ2-7	TRBV15	CATSRAGGTNYEQYF
TRBJ1-1	TRBV29-1	CSVATNRGGSEAFF
TRBJ1-2	TRBV19	CASSEQGAYGYTF
TRBJ1-1	TRBV5-4	CASSFSGGAYTEAFF
TRBJ2-5	TRBV29-1	CSVAWDSPETQYF
TRBJ1-3	TRBV12-3/TRBV12-4	CASLGRGGNTIYF
TRBJ2-7	TRBV6-5	CASSYSMPHFYEQYF
TRBJ2-1	TRBV19	CASEPGLATNEQFF
TRBJ2-7	TRBV5-1	CASSSDSSYEQYF
TRBJ2-1	TRBV5-1	CASSVWTSGRLSYNEQFF
TRBJ1-2	TRBV30	CAWSFRGRGGYTF
TRBJ1-2	TRBV5-1	CASSLTGGDIYGYTF
TRBJ2-7	TRBV19	CASSYGQGANEQYF
TRBJ2-5	TRBV25-1	CASSELGASGQETQYF
TRBJ2-5	TRBV18	CASSPLGLASQETQYF
TRBJ2-1	TRBV5-1	CASSLWPQGDNEQFF
TRBJ2-2	TRBV18	CASSVLARQFTGELFF
TRBJ2-3	TRBV19	CASSMRDSDSFTDTQYF
TRBJ2-1	TRBV9	CASSAYEGPYNEQFF
TRBJ2-1	TRBV13	CASKRDRGSYNEQFF
TRBJ2-1	TRBV18	CASSHSQEYEQFF
TRBJ1-4	TRBV28	CASSPSDRTYEKLFF
TRBJ1-1	TRBV25-1	CASSGWTGGTEAFF
TRBJ1-2	TRBV18	CASSPPVGQGDYGYTF
TRBJ2-1	TRBV18	CASSPPNSALSYNEQFF
TRBJ2-7	TRBV10-1	CASSGQKGYEQYF